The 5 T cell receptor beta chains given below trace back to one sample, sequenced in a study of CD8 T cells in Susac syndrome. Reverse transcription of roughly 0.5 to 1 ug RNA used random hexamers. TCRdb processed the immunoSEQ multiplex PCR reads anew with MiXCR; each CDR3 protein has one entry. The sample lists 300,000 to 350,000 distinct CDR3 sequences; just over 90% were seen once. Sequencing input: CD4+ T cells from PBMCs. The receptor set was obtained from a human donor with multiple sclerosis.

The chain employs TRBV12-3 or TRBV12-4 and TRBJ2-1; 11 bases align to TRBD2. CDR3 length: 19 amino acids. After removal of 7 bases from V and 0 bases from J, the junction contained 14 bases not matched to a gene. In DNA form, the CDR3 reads TGTGCCAGCACCAAAACCGGACTAGCGGGTGTTAGCTCCTACAATGAGCAGTTCTTC. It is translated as CASTKTGLAGVSSYNEQFF.

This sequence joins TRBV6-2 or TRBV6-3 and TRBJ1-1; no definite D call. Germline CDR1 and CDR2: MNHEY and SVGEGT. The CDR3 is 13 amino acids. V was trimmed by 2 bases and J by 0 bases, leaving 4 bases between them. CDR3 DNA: TGTGCCAGCAGTTACCTGTTGAACACTGAAGCTTTCTTT. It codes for CASSYLLNTEAFF.

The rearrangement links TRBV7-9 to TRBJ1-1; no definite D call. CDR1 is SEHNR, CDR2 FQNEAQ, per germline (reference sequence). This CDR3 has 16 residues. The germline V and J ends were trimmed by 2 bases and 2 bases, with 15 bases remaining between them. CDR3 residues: CASSLFGGSANTEAFF. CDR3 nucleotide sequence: TGTGCCAGCAGCTTATTCGGCGGATCGGCCAACACTGAAGCTTTCTTT.

CDR3 nucleotide sequence: TGCGCCAGCGGGTCACAGGGCAGAGGCTACACCTTC. This sequence encodes CASGSQGRGYTF. V is TRBV23-1 and J is TRBJ1-2; the D gene is possibly TRBD1 (6 bases). TRBV23-1 falls under the ORF class, with uncertain function. The CDR3 loop spans 12 amino acids. Trimming stripped 8 bases from V and 8 bases from J, with 15 bases between.

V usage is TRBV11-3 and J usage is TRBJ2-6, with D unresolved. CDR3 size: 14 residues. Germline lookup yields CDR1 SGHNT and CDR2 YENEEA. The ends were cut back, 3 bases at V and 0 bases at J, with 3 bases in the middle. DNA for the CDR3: TGTGCCAGCAGCTTGTACTCTGGGGCCAACGTCCTGACTTTC. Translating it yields CASSLYSGANVLTF.